Following are 21 T cell receptor beta chains from one sample sequenced in a study of Graves' ophthalmopathy and Graves' hyperthyroidism (dated by TCRdb to the late 2010s). The sequencer was an Illumina HiSeq 2000. For repertoire sequencing, the TCR beta CDR3 regions were amplified from RNA transcripts. A first-round RT-PCR used HTBI primers with the Qiagen OneStep RT-PCR kit, followed by a second-round multiplex PCR, size selection and purification. TCRdb ran its own pipeline on the public reads, namely fastp trimming at Q25 and MiXCR clone calling, and kept in-frame beta chains. Rows merge per CDR3 protein into single entries with the most common DNA and genes. The sample includes a few hundred thousand distinct CDR3 sequences, with 17% observed a single time. Around 12% of the sample lies in the top ten. Sequencing was performed on peripheral blood. Source of these receptors: an adult man with Graves' ophthalmopathy.

This clonotype was counted a few times. V and J are TRBV11-2 and TRBJ2-1; tentative D call: TRBD1 (6 bases). Germline loops: CDR1 SGHAT, CDR2 FQNNGV. CDR3 size: 16 residues. Trimming took off 1 base at V and 4 bases at J, with 14 bases between the two ends. The chain's CDR3 is CASSLGAGGRYNEQFF. CDR3 DNA sequence: TGTGCCAGCAGCTTAGGGGCTGGGGGCCGATACAATGAGCAGTTCTTC.

This clonotype appeared many times. The chain employs TRBV6-1 and TRBJ1-5; unclear D gene. Germline assignment: CDR1 MNHNS and CDR2 SASEGT. The CDR3 contains 14 residues. The V gene lost 3 bases and the J gene lost 3 bases, with 9 bases spanning the gap. As DNA, the CDR3 is TGTGCCAGCAGTGATGGGGTGAACAATCAGCCCCAGCATTTT. The encoded protein is CASSDGVNNQPQHF.

This clonotype was counted ten times or more. The chain's CDR3 is CASSYGTGDFGYTF. The CDR3 coding sequence is TGCGCCAGCAGCTATGGGACAGGGGATTTTGGCTACACCTTC. The gene calls are TRBV5-1 and TRBJ1-2, with 10 nucleotides matching TRBD1. The CDR3 runs 14 residues. Trimming removed 3 bases from V and 7 bases from J; junction bases left unmatched: 6. Per the germline V gene, CDR1 is SGHRS and CDR2 is YFSETQ.

This clonotype was observed at least ten times. For the CDR3, the DNA is TGTGCCAGTAGTAATCCAACCGACTATGGCTACACCTTC. Translated, it gives CASSNPTDYGYTF. The chain couples TRBV19 to TRBJ1-2, with unresolved D. V gave up 4 bases and J gave up 3 bases, with 9 bases separating them. The CDR3 has 13 residues. The germline gives CDR1 LNHDA, CDR2 SQIVND (reference sequence). Looking up the rest from reference TRBV19 and TRBJ1-2 gives the full variable domain: DGGITQSPKYLFRKEGQNVTLSCEQNLNHDAMYWYRQDPGQGLRLIYYSQIVNDFQKGDIAEGYSVSREKKESFPLTVTSAQKNPTAFYLCASSNPTDYGYTFGSGTRLTVV.

This clonotype occurred many times. This chain uses TRBV2 with TRBJ1-6; D uncertain. Per germline, CDR1 SNHLY and CDR2 FYNNEI. V lost 1 base, J lost 0 bases, and 7 bases lay in between. The CDR3 consists of 16 residues. The CDR3: CASSEGPASYNSPLHF. Written as DNA, the CDR3 is TGTGCCAGCAGTGAAGGACCGGCCTCCTATAATTCACCCCTCCACTTT.

This clonotype was recorded many times. The V call is TRBV2, the J call TRBJ1-1, with D possibly TRBD1 on 6 matching bases. The CDR3 is 14 residues long. V shed 5 bases and J shed 2 bases, with 12 bases lying between them. Germline lookup yields CDR1 SNHLY and CDR2 FYNNEI. The CDR3 DNA is TGTGCCAGCAGTAAAACAGGGTTCAACACTGAAGCTTTCTTT. This codes for CASSKTGFNTEAFF.

The sample holds many counts of this clonotype. This chain connects TRBV6-5 to TRBJ1-2; 7 nucleotides align to TRBD1. CDR1 is MNHEY, CDR2 SVGAGI, per germline. The V and J ends lost 6 bases and 4 bases, in that order; junction bases with no gene match: 11. The CDR3 totals 15 residues. This CDR3 reads CASRVNRGGVYGYTF. Here the CDR3 DNA reads TGTGCCAGCAGGGTAAACAGGGGTGGTGTCTATGGCTACACCTTC.

This rearrangement joins TRBV6-2 or TRBV6-3 to TRBJ2-7; 10 positions match TRBD2. This CDR3 is built from 14 residues. Germline lookup yields CDR1 MNHEY and CDR2 SVGEGT. The V segment lost 5 bases and the J segment 3 bases; nucleotides outside the gene matches: 4. The CDR3 reads CASSKTSGNYEQYF. Written as DNA, the CDR3 is TGTGCCAGCAGTAAAACTAGCGGGAACTACGAGCAGTACTTC.

This clonotype came up many times. This chain uses TRBV27 with TRBJ2-5; 9 bases match TRBD1. This CDR3 region has 15 residues. Per germline, CDR1 MNHEY and CDR2 SMNVEV (reference sequence). After removal of 3 bases from V and 2 bases from J, the junction contained 4 bases not matched to a gene. The CDR3 region has the DNA TGTGCCAGCAGTTTTTTCGGGACAGGGCAAGAGACCCAGTACTTC. Translated: CASSFFGTGQETQYF.

This clonotype was seen many times. This sequence joins TRBV11-2 and TRBJ1-2, with a weak D call TRBD1 (6 bases). This CDR3 region has 16 residues. Germline values: CDR1 SGHAT, CDR2 FQNNGV. Between the trimmed V and J ends, which lost 5 bases and 0 bases, there was a span of 16 bases. CDR3 sequence (DNA): TGTGCCAGCAGCCAGGGCGGACAGCGAGCTAACTATGGCTACACCTTC. Amino acid sequence: CASSQGGQRANYGYTF.

As for this clonotype: A much larger clone differs from this one at a single base, so this may be a read error. The chain employs TRBV12-3 or TRBV12-4 and TRBJ2-7; a weak D match, TRBD2 (5 bases). The CDR3 consists of 15 residues. CDR3 region: CVSSFGPAATYEQYF. For the CDR3, the DNA is TGTGTCAGCAGTTTTGGTCCAGCGGCTACCTACGAGCAGTACTTC.

This clonotype was counted between two and nine times. The rearrangement links TRBV4-1 to TRBJ2-6; 7 bases map to TRBD2. The length of the CDR3 is 17 residues. J gave up 2 bases and V 2 bases, and 6 bases lay outside the gene matches. Germline loops: CDR1 MGHRA, CDR2 YSYEKL. The CDR3 protein is CASSQTVGGAGANVLTF. The CDR3 DNA sequence: TGCGCCAGCAGCCAAACGGTGGGGGGGGCTGGGGCCAACGTCCTGACTTTC.

At least ten counts were recorded for this clonotype. The V gene is TRBV14, the J gene TRBJ1-2, with D uncertain. The V end lost 2 bases, the J end lost 0 bases, and 4 bases lay between the germline ends. The germline CDR1 and CDR2 sequences are SGHDN and FVKESK. The CDR3 covers 13 residues. CDR3 nucleotide sequence: TGTGCCAGCAGCCAAAAGCCTAACTATGGCTACACCTTC. This codes for CASSQKPNYGYTF.

V and J are TRBV29-1 and TRBJ1-1; TRBD1 matches 12 bases. The CDR3 is 15 residues long. Trimming removed 4 bases from V and 4 bases from J; junction bases left unmatched: 7. Germline CDR1 SQVTM, CDR2 ANQGSEA. In nucleotides, the CDR3 is TGCAGCGTTGTGGGGGACAGGGGGCTGGGCACTGAAGCTTTCTTT. It codes for CSVVGDRGLGTEAFF.

This clonotype appeared many times. The chain is built from TRBV19 and TRBJ2-2, with 7 bases fitting TRBD2. Germline-derived CDR1 and CDR2 are LNHDA and SQIVND (reference sequence). V trimming: 9 bases; J trimming: 0 bases; junction bases outside the gene matches: 10. This CDR3 spans 16 amino acids. CDR3 region: CASKDRAGTNTGELFF. The CDR3 DNA sequence: TGTGCCAGCAAGGACCGAGCGGGAACGAACACCGGGGAGCTGTTTTTT.

This clonotype was counted ten times or more. V is TRBV7-2 and J is TRBJ2-7, with 9 bases matching TRBD2. Unmatched junction bases numbered 11, after V lost 1 base and J lost 7 bases. The CDR3 is 16 amino acids. The germline V gene has CDR1 SGHTA and CDR2 FQGNSA. Here the CDR3 DNA reads TGTGCCAGCAGCTTAGTCGGGCGGGGGGGCCAAGGGGAGCAGTACTTC. This sequence encodes CASSLVGRGGQGEQYF.

This clonotype was picked up many times. The chain joins TRBV3-1 to TRBJ1-2; tentative D call: TRBD1 (5 bases). V dropped 3 bases and J dropped 2 bases, with 16 bases sitting between them. This CDR3 has 16 amino acids. Germline V gene sequence: CDR1 LGHDT, CDR2 YNNKEL (reference sequence). The CDR3 loop is CASSQAQGRRNYGYTF. The CDR3 coding sequence is TGTGCCAGCAGCCAGGCCCAGGGTAGAAGAAACTATGGCTACACCTTC.

V gene TRBV20-1 combines with J gene TRBJ2-5; TRBD1 matches at 8 bases. This CDR3 contains 13 residues. Germline V gene data show CDR1 as DFQATT and CDR2 as SNEGSKA (reference sequence). Unmatched junction bases numbered 7, after V lost 3 bases and J lost 7 bases. The CDR3 spells CSARQGALRTQYF. CDR3 nucleotides: TGCAGTGCTAGGCAGGGGGCTCTCCGGACCCAGTACTTC.

This clonotype was observed many times. The rearrangement joins TRBV12-3 or TRBV12-4 to TRBJ1-2, with D uncertain. CDR3 length: 12 residues. Trimming removed 5 bases at V and 8 bases at J, with 12 bases between. CDR3 protein: CASSETGLGYTF. Written as DNA, the CDR3 is TGTGCCAGCAGTGAGACTGGGCTGGGCTACACCTTC.

This clonotype was seen many times. A much more abundant neighbour one base away suggests this may be a read error. The V gene is TRBV20-1, the J gene TRBJ2-5, with D tentatively TRBD1 or TRBD2 (5 bases each). Between the trimmed V and J ends, which lost 3 bases and 5 bases, there was a span of 10 bases. The germline gives CDR1 DFQATT, CDR2 SNEGSKA (reference sequence). The CDR3 consists of 12 residues. CDR3 residues: CSARGDRETQYF. CDR3 bases: TGCAGTGCTAGGGGGGATCGGGAGACCCAGTACTTC.

Ten or more counts support this clonotype. The chain couples TRBV30 to TRBJ1-5; 9 bases are shared with TRBD1. This CDR3 is 16 amino acids long. V shed 5 bases and J 0 bases; nucleotides not matched to a gene: 8. From germline, CDR1 is GTSNPN and CDR2 SVGIG (reference sequence). The CDR3 here is CAWQQGALHSNQPQHF. In DNA form, the CDR3 reads TGTGCCTGGCAACAGGGGGCCCTTCATAGCAATCAGCCCCAGCATTTT.